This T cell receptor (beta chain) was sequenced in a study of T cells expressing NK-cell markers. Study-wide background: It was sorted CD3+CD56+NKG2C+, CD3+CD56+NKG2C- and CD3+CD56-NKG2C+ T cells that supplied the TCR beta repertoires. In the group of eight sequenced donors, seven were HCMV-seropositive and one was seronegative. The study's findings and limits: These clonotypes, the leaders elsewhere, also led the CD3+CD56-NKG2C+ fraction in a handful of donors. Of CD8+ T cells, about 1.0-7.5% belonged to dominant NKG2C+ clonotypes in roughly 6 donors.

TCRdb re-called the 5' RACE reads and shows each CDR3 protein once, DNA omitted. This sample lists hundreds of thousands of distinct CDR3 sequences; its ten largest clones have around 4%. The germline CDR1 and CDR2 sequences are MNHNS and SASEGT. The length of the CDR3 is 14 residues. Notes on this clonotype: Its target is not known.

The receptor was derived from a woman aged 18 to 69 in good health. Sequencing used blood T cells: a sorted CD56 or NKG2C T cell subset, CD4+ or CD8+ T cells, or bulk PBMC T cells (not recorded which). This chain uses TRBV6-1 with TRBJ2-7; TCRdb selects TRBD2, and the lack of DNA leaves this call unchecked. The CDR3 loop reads CASTTGTSGSRVYF.